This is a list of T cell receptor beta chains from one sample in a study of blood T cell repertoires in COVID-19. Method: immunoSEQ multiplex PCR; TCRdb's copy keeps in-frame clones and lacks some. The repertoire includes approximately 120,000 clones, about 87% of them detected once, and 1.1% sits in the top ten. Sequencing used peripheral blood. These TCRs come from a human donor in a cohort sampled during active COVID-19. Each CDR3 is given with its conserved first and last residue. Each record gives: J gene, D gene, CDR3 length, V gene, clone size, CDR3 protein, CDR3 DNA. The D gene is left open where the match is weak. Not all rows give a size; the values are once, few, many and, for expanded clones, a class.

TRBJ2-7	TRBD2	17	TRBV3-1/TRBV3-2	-	CASSLPGLAGQPYEQYF	TGTGCCAGCAGCCTCCCGGGACTAGCGGGGCAGCCCTACGAGCAGTACTTC
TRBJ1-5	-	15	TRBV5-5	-	CASSLGSTGNQPQHF	TGTGCCAGCAGCTTGGGGTCAACAGGCAATCAGCCCCAGCATTTT
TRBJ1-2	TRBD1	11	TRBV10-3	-	CAIRQGDGYTF	TGTGCCATTAGACAGGGTGATGGCTACACCTTC
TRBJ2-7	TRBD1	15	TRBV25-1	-	CASSRGTGTSYEQYF	TGTGCCAGCAGTCGAGGGACAGGGACATCCTACGAGCAGTACTTC
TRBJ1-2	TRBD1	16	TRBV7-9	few	CASSLGEGTGDYGYTF	TGTGCCAGCAGCTTAGGGGAGGGGACAGGGGACTATGGCTACACCTTC
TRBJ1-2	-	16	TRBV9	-	CASSGGLQGIGYGYTF	TGTGCCAGCAGCGGCGGGCTACAGGGAATAGGCTATGGCTACACCTTC
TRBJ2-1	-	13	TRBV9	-	CASSVAVHNEQFF	TGTGCCAGCAGCGTAGCAGTTCACAATGAGCAGTTCTTC
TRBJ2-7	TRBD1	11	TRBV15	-	CAAGQGHEQYF	TGTGCCGCGGGACAGGGACACGAGCAGTACTTC
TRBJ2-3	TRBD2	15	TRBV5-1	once	CASSLGLAVPDTQYF	TGCGCCAGCAGCTTGGGACTAGCGGTCCCGGATACGCAGTATTTT
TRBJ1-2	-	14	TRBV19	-	CASSTRASNYGYTF	TGTGCCAGTAGTACGCGGGCATCCAACTATGGCTACACCTTC
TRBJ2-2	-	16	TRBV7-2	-	CASSLSRGDFTGELFF	TGTGCCAGCAGCTTAAGTCGAGGGGACTTCACCGGGGAGCTGTTTTTT
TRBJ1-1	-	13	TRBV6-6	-	CASRGQRGTEAFF	TGTGCCAGCAGAGGACAAAGAGGCACTGAAGCTTTCTTT
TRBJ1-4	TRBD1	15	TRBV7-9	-	CASSTRQGHNEKLFF	TGTGCCAGCAGCACTCGACAGGGTCATAATGAAAAACTGTTTTTT
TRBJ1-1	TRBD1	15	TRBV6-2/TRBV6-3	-	CASSSGQKMNTEAFF	TGTGCCAGCAGTTCGGGACAGAAAATGAACACTGAAGCTTTCTTT
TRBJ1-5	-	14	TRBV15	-	CATSRAGASQPQHF	TGTGCCACCAGCAGAGCAGGGGCGAGCCAGCCCCAGCATTTT
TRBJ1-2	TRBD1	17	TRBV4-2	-	CASSQAEGQNLNYGYTF	TGTGCCAGCAGCCAGGCGGAGGGACAGAATCTTAACTATGGCTACACCTTC
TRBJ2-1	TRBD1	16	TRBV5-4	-	CASSFKSRTGYNEQFF	TGTGCCAGCAGCTTCAAATCCCGGACAGGCTACAATGAGCAGTTCTTC
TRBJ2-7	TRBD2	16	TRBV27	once	CASSLILAGGSYEQYF	TGTGCCAGCAGTTTAATACTAGCGGGGGGTTCCTACGAGCAGTACTTC
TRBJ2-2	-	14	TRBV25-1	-	CASSESGGSGELFF	TGTGCCAGCAGTGAATCTGGCGGTTCCGGGGAGCTGTTTTTT
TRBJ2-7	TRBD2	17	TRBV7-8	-	CASSRFPTSGRSYEQYF	TGTGCCAGCAGCCGATTCCCCACTAGCGGGAGATCGTACGAGCAGTACTTC
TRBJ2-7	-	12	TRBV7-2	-	CASSLLGTEQYF	TGTGCCAGCAGCCTACTTGGGACAGAGCAGTACTTC
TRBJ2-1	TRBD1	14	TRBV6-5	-	CASKGQGASPEQFF	TGTGCCAGCAAAGGACAGGGGGCTTCTCCGGAGCAGTTCTTC
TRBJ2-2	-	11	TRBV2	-	CASSAGGELFF	TGTGCCAGCTCGGCGGGCGGGGAGCTGTTTTTT
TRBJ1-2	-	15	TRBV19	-	CASSPTGNWRYGYTF	TGTGCCAGTAGTCCCACAGGGAATTGGCGCTATGGCTACACCTTC
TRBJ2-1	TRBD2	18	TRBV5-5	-	CASSLRRRTSFEHNEQFF	TGTGCCAGCAGCTTGAGGCGTAGGACTAGTTTCGAACACAATGAGCAGTTCTTC
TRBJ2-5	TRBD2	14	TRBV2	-	CASIRGGGQETQYF	TGTGCCAGCATCCGCGGGGGTGGTCAAGAGACCCAGTACTTC
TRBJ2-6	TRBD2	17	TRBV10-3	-	CAISETSGGIGANVLTF	TGTGCCATCAGTGAGACTAGCGGGGGGATTGGGGCCAACGTCCTGACTTTC
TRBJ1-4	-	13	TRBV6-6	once	CASRDSSYEKLFF	TGTGCCAGCAGAGACAGTTCGTACGAAAAACTGTTTTTT
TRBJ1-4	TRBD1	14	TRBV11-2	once	CASTMTGKGEKLFF	TGTGCCAGCACCATGACAGGGAAAGGAGAAAAACTGTTTTTT
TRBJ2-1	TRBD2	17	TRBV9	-	CASSAEGGTSLFNEQFF	TGTGCCAGCAGCGCGGAGGGAGGGACTAGTTTGTTCAATGAGCAGTTCTTC
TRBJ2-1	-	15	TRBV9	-	CASSVEARIYNEQFF	TGTGCCAGCAGCGTAGAAGCGAGAATCTACAATGAGCAGTTCTTC
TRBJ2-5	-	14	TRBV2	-	CASSESQKKETQYF	TGTGCCAGCAGTGAATCACAGAAGAAAGAGACCCAGTACTTC
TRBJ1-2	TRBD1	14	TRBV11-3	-	CASSSGTGARGYTF	TGTGCCAGCAGCTCTGGGACAGGCGCTCGAGGCTACACCTTC
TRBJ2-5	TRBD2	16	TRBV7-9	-	CASSPTGRGGDETQYF	TGTGCCAGCAGCCCTACGGGGCGGGGGGGCGACGAGACCCAGTACTTC
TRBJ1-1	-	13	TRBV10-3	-	CAISGVGDTEAFF	TGTGCCATCAGTGGTGTCGGGGACACTGAAGCTTTCTTT
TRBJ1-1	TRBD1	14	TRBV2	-	CASSRLGQGGEAFF	TGTGCCAGCAGCCGATTAGGACAGGGAGGGGAAGCTTTCTTT
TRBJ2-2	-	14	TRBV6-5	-	CASSQPYSTGELFF	TGTGCCAGCAGTCAGCCCTACAGCACCGGGGAGCTGTTTTTT
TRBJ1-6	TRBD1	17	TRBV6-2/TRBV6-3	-	CASSPSPTQGFNPPLHF	TGTGCCAGCAGCCCCTCGCCAACACAGGGGTTTAATCCACCCCTCCACTTT
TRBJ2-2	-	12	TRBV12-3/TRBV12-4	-	CASSPPSGELFF	TGTGCCAGCAGTCCCCCATCCGGGGAGCTGTTTTTT
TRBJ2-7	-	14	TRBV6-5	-	CASQARTGLYEQYF	TGTGCCTCTCAGGCCCGGACTGGCCTCTACGAGCAGTACTTC
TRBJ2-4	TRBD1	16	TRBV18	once	CASSPLPDRVKNIQYF	TGTGCCAGCTCACCCCTGCCTGACAGGGTCAAAAACATTCAGTACTTC
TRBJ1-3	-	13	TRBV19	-	CASSITPGNTIYF	TGTGCCAGTAGTATAACACCCGGAAACACCATATATTTT
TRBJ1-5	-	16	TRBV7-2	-	CASSSDGDSGNQPQHF	TGTGCCAGCAGCTCGGACGGAGATAGCGGCAATCAGCCCCAGCATTTT
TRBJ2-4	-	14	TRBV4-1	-	CASSQGNAKNIQYF	TGCGCCAGCAGCCAGGGCAATGCCAAAAACATTCAGTACTTC
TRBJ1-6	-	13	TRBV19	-	CASGGSNNSPLHF	TGTGCCAGCGGAGGCAGTAATAATTCACCCCTCCACTTT
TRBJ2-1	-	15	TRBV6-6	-	CASRVRVDSYNEQFF	TGTGCCAGCAGAGTCAGGGTTGACTCCTACAATGAGCAGTTCTTC
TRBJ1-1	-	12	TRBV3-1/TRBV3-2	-	CASSQGRTEAFF	TGTGCCAGCAGCCAGGGGAGGACTGAAGCTTTCTTT
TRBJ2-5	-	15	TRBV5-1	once	CASSLNTGSGETQYF	TGCGCCAGCAGCTTAAATACAGGGTCTGGAGAGACCCAGTACTTC
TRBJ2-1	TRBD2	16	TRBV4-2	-	CASSQVGSGGAHEQFF	TGTGCCAGCAGCCAAGTGGGAAGCGGGGGGGCCCATGAGCAGTTCTTC
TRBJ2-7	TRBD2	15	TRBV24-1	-	CATSDGSGRAREQYF	TGTGCCACCAGTGATGGTAGCGGGAGGGCAAGGGAGCAGTACTTC
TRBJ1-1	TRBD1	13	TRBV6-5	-	CASRRQGNTEAFF	TGTGCCAGCAGGCGACAGGGGAACACTGAAGCTTTCTTT
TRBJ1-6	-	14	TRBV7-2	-	CASSFPVPNSPLHF	TGTGCCAGCAGCTTTCCCGTTCCTAATTCACCCCTCCACTTT